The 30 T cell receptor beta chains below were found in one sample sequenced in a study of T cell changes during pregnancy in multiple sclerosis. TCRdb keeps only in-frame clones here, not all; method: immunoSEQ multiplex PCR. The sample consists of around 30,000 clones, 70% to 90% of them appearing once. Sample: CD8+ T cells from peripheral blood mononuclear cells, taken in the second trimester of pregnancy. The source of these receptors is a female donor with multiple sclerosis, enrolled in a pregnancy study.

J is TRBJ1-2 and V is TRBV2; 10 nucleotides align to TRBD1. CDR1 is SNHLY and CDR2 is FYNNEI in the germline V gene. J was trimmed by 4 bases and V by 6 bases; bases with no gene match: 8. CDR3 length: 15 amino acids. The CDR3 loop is CASRAPGQGFYGYTF. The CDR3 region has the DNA TGTGCCAGCAGGGCGCCGGGACAGGGGTTCTATGGCTACACCTTC.

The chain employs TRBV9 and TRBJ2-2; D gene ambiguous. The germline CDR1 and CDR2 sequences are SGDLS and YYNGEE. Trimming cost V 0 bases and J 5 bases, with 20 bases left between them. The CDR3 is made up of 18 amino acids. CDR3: CASSVDARWAGQTGELFF. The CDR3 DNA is TGTGCCAGCAGCGTAGACGCACGGTGGGCAGGTCAGACCGGGGAGCTGTTTTTT.

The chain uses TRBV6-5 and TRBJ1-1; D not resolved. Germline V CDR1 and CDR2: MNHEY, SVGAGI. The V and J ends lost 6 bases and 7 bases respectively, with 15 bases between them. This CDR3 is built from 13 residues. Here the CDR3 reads CASRNGMDYEAFF. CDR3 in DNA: TGTGCCAGCAGGAACGGAATGGACTATGAAGCTTTCTTT.

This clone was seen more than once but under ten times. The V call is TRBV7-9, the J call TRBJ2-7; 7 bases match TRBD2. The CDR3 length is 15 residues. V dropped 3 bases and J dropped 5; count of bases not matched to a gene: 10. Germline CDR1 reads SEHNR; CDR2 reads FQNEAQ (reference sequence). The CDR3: CASSLGGQGIDEQYF. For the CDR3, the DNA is TGTGCCAGCAGCTTGGGAGGGCAGGGTATAGACGAGCAGTACTTC.

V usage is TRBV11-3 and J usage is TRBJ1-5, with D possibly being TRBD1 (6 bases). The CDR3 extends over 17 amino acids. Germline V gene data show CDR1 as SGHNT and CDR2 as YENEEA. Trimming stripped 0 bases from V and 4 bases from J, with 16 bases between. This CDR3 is CASSLDRSQGWNQPQHF. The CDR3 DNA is TGTGCCAGCAGCTTAGATCGATCACAGGGTTGGAATCAGCCCCAGCATTTT.

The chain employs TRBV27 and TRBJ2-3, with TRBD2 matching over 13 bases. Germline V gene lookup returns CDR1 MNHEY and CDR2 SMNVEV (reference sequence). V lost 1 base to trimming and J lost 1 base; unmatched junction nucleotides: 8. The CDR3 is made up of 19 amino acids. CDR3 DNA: TGTGCCAGCAGTTTATTCGGACTAGCGGGAGTAGGTGGCACAGATACGCAGTATTTT. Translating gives CASSLFGLAGVGGTDTQYF.

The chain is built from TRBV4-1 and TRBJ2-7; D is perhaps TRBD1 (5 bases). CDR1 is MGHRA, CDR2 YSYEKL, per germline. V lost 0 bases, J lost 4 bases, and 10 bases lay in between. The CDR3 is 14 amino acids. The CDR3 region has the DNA TGCGCCAGCAGCCAAGATGAATCAGGGTACGAGCAGTACTTC. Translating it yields CASSQDESGYEQYF.

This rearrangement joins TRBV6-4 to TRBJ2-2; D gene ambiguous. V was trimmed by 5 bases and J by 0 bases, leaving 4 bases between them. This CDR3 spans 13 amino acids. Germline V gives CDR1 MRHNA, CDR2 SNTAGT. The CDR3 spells CASSPSNTGELFF. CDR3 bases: TGTGCCAGCAGTCCTTCGAACACCGGGGAGCTGTTTTTT.

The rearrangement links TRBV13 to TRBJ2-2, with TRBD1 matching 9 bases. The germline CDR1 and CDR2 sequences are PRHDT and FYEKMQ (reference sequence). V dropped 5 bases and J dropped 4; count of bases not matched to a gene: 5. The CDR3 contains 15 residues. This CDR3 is CASSPGTGITGELFF. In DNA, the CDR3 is TGTGCCAGCAGCCCCGGGACAGGGATCACCGGGGAGCTGTTTTTT. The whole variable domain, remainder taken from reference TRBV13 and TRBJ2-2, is AAGVIQSPRHLIKEKRETATLKCYPIPRHDTVYWYQQGPGQDPQFLISFYEKMQSDKGSIPDRFSAQQFSDYHSELNMSSLELGDSALYFCASSPGTGITGELFFGEGSRLTVL.

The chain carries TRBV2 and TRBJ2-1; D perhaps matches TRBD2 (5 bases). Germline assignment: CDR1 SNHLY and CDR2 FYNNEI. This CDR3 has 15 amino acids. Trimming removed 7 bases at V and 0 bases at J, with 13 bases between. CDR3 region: CASKASTSSYNEQFF. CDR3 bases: TGTGCCAGCAAAGCTAGCACCAGCTCCTACAATGAGCAGTTCTTC.

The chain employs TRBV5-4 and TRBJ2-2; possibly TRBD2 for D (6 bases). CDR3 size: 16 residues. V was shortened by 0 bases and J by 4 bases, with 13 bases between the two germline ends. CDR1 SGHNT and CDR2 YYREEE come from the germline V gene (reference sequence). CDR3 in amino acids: CASSLGGVTSTGELFF. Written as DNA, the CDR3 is TGTGCCAGCAGCTTGGGGGGGGTCACGAGCACCGGGGAGCTGTTTTTT.

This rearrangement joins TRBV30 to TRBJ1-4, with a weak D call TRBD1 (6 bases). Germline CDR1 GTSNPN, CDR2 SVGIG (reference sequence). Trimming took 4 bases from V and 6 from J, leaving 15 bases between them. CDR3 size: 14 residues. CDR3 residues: CAWKGEGAYEKLFF. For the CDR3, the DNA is TGTGCCTGGAAGGGGGAAGGCGCTTATGAAAAACTGTTTTTT.

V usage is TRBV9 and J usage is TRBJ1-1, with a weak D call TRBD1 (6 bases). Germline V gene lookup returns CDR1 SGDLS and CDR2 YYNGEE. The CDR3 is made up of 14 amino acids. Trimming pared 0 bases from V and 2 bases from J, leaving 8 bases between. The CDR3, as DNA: TGTGCCAGCAGCGTAGAGGACAGAAACACTGAAGCTTTCTTT. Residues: CASSVEDRNTEAFF.

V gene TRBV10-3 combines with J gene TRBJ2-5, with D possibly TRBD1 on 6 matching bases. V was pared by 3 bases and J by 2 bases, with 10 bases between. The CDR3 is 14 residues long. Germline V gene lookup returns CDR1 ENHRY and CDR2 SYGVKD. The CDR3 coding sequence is TGTGCCATCAGTGATAAGGGACAACAAGAGACCCAGTACTTC. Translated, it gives CAISDKGQQETQYF.

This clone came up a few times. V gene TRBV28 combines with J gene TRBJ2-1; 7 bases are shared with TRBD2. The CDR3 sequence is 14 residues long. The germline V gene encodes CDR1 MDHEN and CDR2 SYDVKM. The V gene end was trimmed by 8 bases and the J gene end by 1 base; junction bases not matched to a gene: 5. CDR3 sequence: CASGRETSYNEQFF. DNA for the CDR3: TGTGCCAGCGGGCGGGAGACGTCCTACAATGAGCAGTTCTTC.

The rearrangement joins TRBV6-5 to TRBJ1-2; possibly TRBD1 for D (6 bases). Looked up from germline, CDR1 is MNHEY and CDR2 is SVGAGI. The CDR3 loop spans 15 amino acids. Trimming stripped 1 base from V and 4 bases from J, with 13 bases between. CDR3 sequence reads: CASSYFSGEGYGYTF. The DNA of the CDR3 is TGTGCCAGCAGTTACTTCTCAGGGGAGGGCTATGGCTACACCTTC.

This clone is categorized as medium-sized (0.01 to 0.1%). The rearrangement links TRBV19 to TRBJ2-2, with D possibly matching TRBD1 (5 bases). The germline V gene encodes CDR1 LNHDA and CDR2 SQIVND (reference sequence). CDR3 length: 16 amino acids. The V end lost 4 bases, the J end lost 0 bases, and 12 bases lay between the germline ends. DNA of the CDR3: TGTGCCAGTAGTAAGACAGAAAGAACGAACACCGGGGAGCTGTTTTTT. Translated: CASSKTERTNTGELFF.

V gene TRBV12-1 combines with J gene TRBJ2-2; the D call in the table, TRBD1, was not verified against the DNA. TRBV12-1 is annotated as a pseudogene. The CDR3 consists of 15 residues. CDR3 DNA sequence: TGTGCCAGCAGCTTTGACAGGGGGGGCACCGGGGAGCTGTTTTTT. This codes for CASSFDRGGTGELFF.

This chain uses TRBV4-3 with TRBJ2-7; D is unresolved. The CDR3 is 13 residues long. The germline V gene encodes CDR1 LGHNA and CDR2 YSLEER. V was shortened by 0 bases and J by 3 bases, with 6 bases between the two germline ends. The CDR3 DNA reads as TGCGCCAGCAGCCAAGATGGAGACTACGAGCAGTACTTC. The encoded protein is CASSQDGDYEQYF.

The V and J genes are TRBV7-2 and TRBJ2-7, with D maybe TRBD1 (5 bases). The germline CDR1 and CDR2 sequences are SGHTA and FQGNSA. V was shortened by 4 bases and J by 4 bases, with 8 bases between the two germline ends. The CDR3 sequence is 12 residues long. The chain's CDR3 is CASSSDRYEQYF. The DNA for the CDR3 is TGTGCCAGCAGCTCAGACAGATACGAGCAGTACTTC. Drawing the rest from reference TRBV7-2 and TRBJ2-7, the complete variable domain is GAGVSQSPSNKVTEKGKDVELRCDPISGHTALYWYRQSLGQGLEFLIYFQGNSAPDKSGLPSDRFSAERTGGSVSTLTIQRTQQEDSAVYLCASSSDRYEQYFGPGTRLTVT.

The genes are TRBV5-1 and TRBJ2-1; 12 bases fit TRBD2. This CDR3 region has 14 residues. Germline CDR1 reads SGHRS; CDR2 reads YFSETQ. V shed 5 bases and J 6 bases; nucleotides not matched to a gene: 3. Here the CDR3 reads CASRRLAGVNEQFF. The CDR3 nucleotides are TGCGCCAGCAGACGACTAGCGGGAGTCAATGAGCAGTTCTTC.

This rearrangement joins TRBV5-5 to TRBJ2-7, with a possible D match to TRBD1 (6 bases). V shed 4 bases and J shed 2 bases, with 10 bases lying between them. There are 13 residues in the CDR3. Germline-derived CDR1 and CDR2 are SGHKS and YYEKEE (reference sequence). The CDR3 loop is CASSHGQPYEQYF. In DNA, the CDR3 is TGTGCCAGCAGCCACGGACAGCCCTACGAGCAGTACTTC.

The CDR3 nucleotides are TGTGCCAGCAGTGACTCGGGACAGGGTTACAATGAGCAGTTCTTC. It encodes CASSDSGQGYNEQFF. This chain joins TRBV6-4 and TRBJ2-1; 9 nucleotides match TRBD1. Germline trimming cut 0 bases from V and 4 bases from J; bases unmatched to any gene: 1. Germline V CDR1 and CDR2: MRHNA, SNTAGT. CDR3 size: 15 residues.

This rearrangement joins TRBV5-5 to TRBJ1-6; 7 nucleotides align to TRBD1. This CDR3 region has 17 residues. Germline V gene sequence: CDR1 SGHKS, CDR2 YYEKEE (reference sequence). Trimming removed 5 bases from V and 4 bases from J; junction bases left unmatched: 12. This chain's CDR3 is CASRYTDRVGYNSPLHF. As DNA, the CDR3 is TGTGCCAGCAGGTACACCGACAGGGTCGGATATAATTCACCCCTCCACTTT.

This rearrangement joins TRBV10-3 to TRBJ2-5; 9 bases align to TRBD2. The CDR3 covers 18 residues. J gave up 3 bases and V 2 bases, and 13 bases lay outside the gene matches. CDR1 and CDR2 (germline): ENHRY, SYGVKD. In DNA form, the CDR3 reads TGTGCCATCAGTGAGAGGTTAGCGGGGGCCCGGGGAGAAGAGACCCAGTACTTC. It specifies CAISERLAGARGEETQYF.

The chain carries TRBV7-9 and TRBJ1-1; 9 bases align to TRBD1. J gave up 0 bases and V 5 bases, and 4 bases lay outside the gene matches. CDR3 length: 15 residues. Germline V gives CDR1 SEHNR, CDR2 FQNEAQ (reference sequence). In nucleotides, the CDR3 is TGTGCCAGCAGCGTGGGACAGGGTATGAACACTGAAGCTTTCTTT. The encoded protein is CASSVGQGMNTEAFF.

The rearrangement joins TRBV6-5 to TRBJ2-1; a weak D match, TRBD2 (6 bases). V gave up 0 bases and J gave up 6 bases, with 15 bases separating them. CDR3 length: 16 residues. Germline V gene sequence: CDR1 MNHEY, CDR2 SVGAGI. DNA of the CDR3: TGTGCCAGCAGTTACTCATGGGGGGAAGGTGGCAATGAGCAGTTCTTC. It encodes CASSYSWGEGGNEQFF.

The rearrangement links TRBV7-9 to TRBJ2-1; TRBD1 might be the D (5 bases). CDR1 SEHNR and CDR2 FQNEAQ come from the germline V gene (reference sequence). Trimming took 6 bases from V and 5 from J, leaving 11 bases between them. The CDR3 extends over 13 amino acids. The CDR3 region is CASSPDTNNEQFF. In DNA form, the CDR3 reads TGTGCCAGCAGTCCGGACACAAACAATGAGCAGTTCTTC.

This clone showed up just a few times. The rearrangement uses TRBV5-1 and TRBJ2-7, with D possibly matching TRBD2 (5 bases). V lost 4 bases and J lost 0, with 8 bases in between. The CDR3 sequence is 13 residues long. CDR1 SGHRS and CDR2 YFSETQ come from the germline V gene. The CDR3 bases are TGCGCCAGCAGCCCCGGGATCTCCTACGAGCAGTACTTC. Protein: CASSPGISYEQYF.

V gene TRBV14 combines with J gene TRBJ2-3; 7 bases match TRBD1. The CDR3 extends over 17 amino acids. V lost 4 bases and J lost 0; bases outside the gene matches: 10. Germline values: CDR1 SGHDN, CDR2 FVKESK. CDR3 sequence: CASSLRQGGTSTDTQYF. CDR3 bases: TGTGCCAGCAGCCTAAGACAGGGCGGAACGAGCACAGATACGCAGTATTTT.